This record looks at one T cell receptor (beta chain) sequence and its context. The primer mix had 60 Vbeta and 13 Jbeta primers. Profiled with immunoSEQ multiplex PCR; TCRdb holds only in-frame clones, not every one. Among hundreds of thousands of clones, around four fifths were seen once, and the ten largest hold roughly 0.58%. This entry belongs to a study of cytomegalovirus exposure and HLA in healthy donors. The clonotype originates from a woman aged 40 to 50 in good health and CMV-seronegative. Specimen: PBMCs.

CDR3 residues: CASSTGGVKGYTF. The CDR3, as DNA: TGTGCCAGCAGTACCGGCGGGGTCAAGGGCTACACCTTC. The V and J genes are TRBV28 and TRBJ1-2, with D unclear. The germline V and J ends were trimmed by 5 bases and 8 bases, with 15 bases remaining between them. There are 13 residues in the CDR3. Germline loops: CDR1 MDHEN, CDR2 SYDVKM.